What follows are 4 T cell receptor beta chains derived from one specimen sequenced in a study of T cell clonality in common variable immunodeficiency. Produced via immunoSEQ multiplex PCR; TCRdb's table is partial and in-frame only. This sample shows 30,000 or so clones and no singletons; about 3.8% rests with the ten largest. The sample comprised peripheral blood mononuclear cells. The receptors were sampled from a person between 18 and 69 years old in good health.

This clone rates as medium-sized. The read finishes 3 residues shy of the CDR3 end, and the germline J gene is used to complete it. This rearrangement joins TRBV5-4 to TRBJ2-2; tentatively, D is TRBD1 (7 bases). Looked up from germline, CDR1 is SGHNT and CDR2 is YYREEE (reference sequence). The CDR3 runs 15 residues. Deletions cut 3 bases from V and 8 bases from J, with 17 bases between. CDR3 sequence: CASSSDRVGGGELFF. CDR3 bases read: TGTGCCAGCAGCTCCGACAGGGTCGGAGGGGGGGAG.

This clone was seen repeatedly, ten times or more. Read data end 3 residues before the CDR3 end; the end is taken from the germline J gene. The rearrangement links TRBV4-2 to TRBJ1-2, with D possibly TRBD1 on 5 matching bases. V lost 3 bases and J lost 1, with 15 bases in between. The CDR3 has 16 amino acids. Germline assignment: CDR1 LGHNA and CDR2 YNFKEQ. The CDR3 DNA, read in part, is TGTGCCAGCAGCCAGGGTCTAGGGGAGAATAACTATGGC. It codes for CASSQGLGENNYG. The full CDR3 reads CASSQGLGENNYGYTF.

This clone was counted many times. Read coverage stops 3 residues before the CDR3 terminus; the germline J gene supplies the remainder. V gene TRBV19 combines with J gene TRBJ2-5, with 8 bases matching TRBD2. This CDR3 region has 17 residues. CDR1 and CDR2 (germline): LNHDA, SQIVND (reference sequence). Trimming cost V 4 bases and J 1 base; bases outside gene matches: 11. The sequenced part of the CDR3 DNA is TGTGCCAGTAGTAGGGGGGGAGCGGGGGTGACCCAAGAGACC. Translated: CASSRGGAGVTQET. The full-length CDR3 reads as CASSRGGAGVTQETQYF.

This clone was found a few times. The observed sequence ends 3 residues before the CDR3 terminus, with the missing tail filled in from the germline J gene. The V and J genes are TRBV6-4 and TRBJ1-2; TRBD1 agrees at 7 bases. The V gene's germline CDR1 is MRHNA and CDR2 SNTAGT. The CDR3 totals 13 residues. The CDR3 here is CASSDRGHNDYTF. Partial CDR3 DNA: TGTGCCAGCAGTGACAGGGGGCACAATGAC.